The 2 T cell receptor beta chains below all came from one sample that was sequenced in a study of shared clonotypes between healthy human individuals. Sequencing used immunoSEQ multiplex PCR; TCRdb keeps in-frame clones, though not all of them. The repertoire includes roughly 660,000 clones, 90% of them detected once, and 34% sits in the top ten. Sample: memory CD8+ T cells from PBMCs. Stated subset: CD45RO+ cells pooled with CCR7-negative TemRA cells. These receptor sequences come from a man younger than 35 in good health. Some clones in this sample may be carry-over from other donors' samples.

With regard to this clone: This sample also contains other DNA sequences that code for the same CDR3. The chain carries TRBV18 and TRBJ2-5; tentatively, D is TRBD1 (6 bases). Germline V gene data show CDR1 as KGHSH and CDR2 as LQKENI. CDR3 length: 13 amino acids. Trimming pared 3 bases from V and 5 bases from J, leaving 10 bases between. The CDR3: CASSPQGWETQYF. CDR3 nucleotides: TGTGCCAGCTCACCCCAGGGGTGGGAGACCCAGTACTTC.

The chain recombines TRBV7-8 with TRBJ1-1; D is perhaps TRBD1 (5 bases). The V gene's germline CDR1 is SGHVS and CDR2 FQNEAQ. The ends were cut back, 5 bases at V and 1 base at J, with 14 bases in the middle. The length of the CDR3 is 15 residues. The chain's CDR3 is CASSPPQEPNTEAFF. DNA of the CDR3: TGTGCCAGCAGCCCACCACAGGAGCCGAACACTGAAGCTTTCTTT.